Listed here are 11 T cell receptor beta chains from one sample, sequenced in a study of post-analysis software for immune sequencing data. Prepared libraries of TCR beta cDNA carried unique molecular identifiers. A single record per CDR3 protein comes from TCRdb applying MiXCR to the PCR reads. The profile shows approximately 730,000 distinct CDR3 sequences, approximately 44% of them singletons. Overall study findings and caveats: Included in a set of roughly five TRBV segments more frequent in patients than controls were TRBV5-6, TRBV5-1 and TRBV20-1.

The antigens these receptors bind are not known. Material for sequencing was blood. All receptors come from a girl aged 10-17 years with multiple sclerosis.

This clonotype was observed a handful of times. The chain carries TRBV20-1 and TRBJ2-3; the match to TRBD2 covers 9 bases. The CDR3 is made up of 15 amino acids. Germline trimming cut 1 base from V and 0 bases from J; bases unmatched to any gene: 2. Per the germline V gene, CDR1 is DFQATT and CDR2 is SNEGSKA (reference sequence). CDR3 nucleotide sequence: TGCAGTGCTAGAGGACTAGCGGCCAGCACAGATACGCAGTATTTT. Protein: CSARGLAASTDTQYF.

The chain carries TRBV7-9 and TRBJ1-2; D call uncertain. Trimming took off 5 bases at V and 5 bases at J, with 12 bases between the two ends. The CDR3 sequence is 13 residues long. The germline V gene has CDR1 SEHNR and CDR2 FQNEAQ (reference sequence). Here the CDR3 DNA reads TGTGCCAGCAGCCCTGGGCGAGGATATGGCTACACCTTC. Its translation is CASSPGRGYGYTF.

This chain uses TRBV7-2 with TRBJ2-5, with D tentatively TRBD1 or TRBD2 (5 bases each). The end of the DNA is better explained by TRBJ2-7, so the J call may be wrong. The CDR3 runs to 14 residues. CDR1 and CDR2 (germline): SGHTA, FQGNSA. DNA of the CDR3: TGTGCCAGCAGCTTAGCCCTCCCGGGGCACGAGCAGTACTTC. This gives the protein CASSLALPGHEQYF.

This clonotype was seen at least ten times. The rearrangement uses TRBV7-3 and TRBJ2-3, with 12 bases matching TRBD2. J lost 5 bases, V lost 2 bases, and 2 bases had no gene match. CDR1 is SGHTA, CDR2 FQGTGA, per germline. CDR3 size: 15 residues. The CDR3 region is CASSLLAGGGDTQYF. The CDR3, as DNA: TGTGCCAGCAGCTTACTAGCGGGAGGGGGAGATACGCAGTATTTT.

J is TRBJ2-2 and V is TRBV15; D remains unclear. Trimming left V 0 bases short and J 1 base short, with 12 bases between. The germline gives CDR1 LNHNV, CDR2 YYDKDF (reference sequence). This CDR3 is built from 17 residues. This CDR3 reads CATSRDRRSQNTGELFF. The DNA for the CDR3 is TGTGCCACCAGCAGAGATCGGCGCAGCCAGAACACCGGGGAGCTGTTTTTT.

As regards this clonotype: A read error is possible here, since a much larger clone lies one base away. The chain employs TRBV3-1 and TRBJ2-5, with TRBD2 as a possible D gene (6 bases). CDR1 is LGHDT and CDR2 is YNNKEL in the germline V gene (reference sequence). The CDR3 has 12 amino acids. CDR3 loop: CASSRGEEAQYF. The CDR3 DNA follows: TGTGCCAGCAGCCGCGGGGAAGAGGCCCAGTACTTC.

The chain employs TRBV20-1 and TRBJ2-7, with a tentative D call TRBD2 (5 bases). Germline loops: CDR1 DFQATT, CDR2 SNEGSKA (reference sequence). The CDR3 loop spans 12 amino acids. V lost 3 bases to trimming and J lost 3 bases, with 9 bases between them. DNA for the CDR3: TGCAGTGCTAGCGGGAACCGCTACGAGCAGTACTTC. Its translation: CSASGNRYEQYF.

This sequence joins TRBV6-6 and TRBJ2-3; perhaps TRBD2 as D (7 bases). This CDR3 spans 16 amino acids. Per germline, CDR1 MNHNY and CDR2 SVGAGI (reference sequence). Deletions cut 3 bases from V and 2 bases from J, with 15 bases between. Here the CDR3 reads CASSYWGGRSTDTQYF. The CDR3 DNA sequence: TGTGCCAGCAGTTATTGGGGGGGCAGGTCCACAGATACGCAGTATTTT.

The V call is TRBV29-1, the J call TRBJ1-1; the D gene is possibly TRBD1 (5 bases). Per germline, CDR1 SQVTM and CDR2 ANQGSEA. Trimming removed 2 bases from V and 6 bases from J, with 7 bases in between. CDR3 length: 11 residues. CDR3 loop: CSVEWGAEAFF. The DNA for the CDR3 is TGCAGCGTTGAATGGGGCGCTGAAGCTTTCTTT.

This clonotype came up a few times. J is TRBJ2-5 and V is TRBV6-6, with 9 bases that match TRBD1. The trim removed 4 bases at V and 4 bases at J, leaving 4 bases unmatched. Germline V lookup: CDR1 MNHNY, CDR2 SVGAGI (reference sequence). The CDR3 loop spans 14 amino acids. The CDR3 sequence: CASSLQGAGETQYF. The CDR3 DNA is TGTGCCAGCAGTTTACAGGGGGCCGGAGAGACCCAGTACTTC.

There are a few counts of this clonotype. The J gene is TRBJ2-3, the V gene TRBV12-5; 9 bases fit TRBD1. Germline assignment: CDR1 LGHNT and CDR2 FRNRAP. V dropped 1 base and J dropped 10; count of bases not matched to a gene: 9. The CDR3 spans 15 residues. The CDR3 bases are TGTGCTAGTGGTTTGGACGGGACAGGGCAAGTTGCGCAGTATTTT. Translating it yields CASGLDGTGQVAQYF.